This T cell receptor beta chain came from a study of cytomegalovirus exposure and HLA in healthy donors (TCRdb year 2017). As for the study more broadly: In an earlier analysis of roughly 500 of the donors, roughly 300 Gb of sequence data and 90 million to 120 million unique TCR beta sequences from 180 million or so T cells were reported. All discovery cohort repertoires had been generated using a single sequencing platform. Along with the roughly 610-subject first cohort, a separate validation cohort of roughly 110 different subjects was used. Both class I and class II loci were covered by HLA typing, at four-digit resolution. In a later genetic analysis, genome-wide SNP genotypes for about three fifths of the 666 donors were used, and that subset was treated as a discovery cohort. Among the roughly 400 genotyped donors, around 81% belonged to the genetic ancestry cluster associated with self-reported Caucasian donors. To decide whether each TCR beta V gene segment behaved as functional or pseudogenic, an earlier analysis of over 500 of the donors relied on high-throughput TCR beta sequencing. An early release that covered 500 to 800 HLA-typed donors contained 250 to 350 gigabases of sequencing data and 80 million or so unique TCR sequences. To predict cytomegalovirus infection status, the study brought together high-throughput TCR immunosequencing, statistical association of individual TCRs with disease status, and machine learning. A later analysis re-analyzed previously published TCR beta repertoires from 550 to 700 donors and added high-resolution HLA genotyping to study TCR occurrence patterns. Using immunosequencing, the study profiled T cell repertoires from about 620 subjects and related those repertoires to cytomegalovirus serostatus. Donor age, sex, ethnicity and CMV serostatus were collected together with the repertoire data. Across roughly 420 genotyped donors of the cohort, an average of approximately 240,000 unique TCR beta nucleotide sequences per donor were sequenced, and roughly 17% of those sequences were non-productive. Rather than using new phenotypic data, the later analysis identified candidate immune exposures from TCR beta sequences and from how often those sequences occurred across donors. The aim of the study was to test whether cataloging public T cell receptors could identify signatures of past pathogen exposure. Roughly five DR-DQ haplotypes were treated as single units for association and clustering because of strong linkage in the cohort. Typing coverage varied by locus: roughly 629-630 donors for A, B, C, DRB1 and DQB1; more than 500 for DQA1; nearly 610 for DPA1; under 490 for DPB1. Overall study results and their limits: In a later analysis, most CMV-associated TCR beta chains were found to appear HLA-restricted, with HLA associations seemingly driven largely by CMV exposure. In a later genetic analysis, fewer N-insertions in productive TCRs were reported among donors in an Asian-associated ancestry cluster than the approximately 670-donor mean. Because HLA typing was unavailable for some donors at each locus, only the typed subset was used in association tests. Compared with equally common non-associated chains, HLA-associated TCR beta chains in a later analysis were more clonally expanded and had lower generation probabilities. It was suggested by the authors that the approach could potentially be generalized to other disease states and immunological phenotypes. The cohort was sequenced for TCR beta chains only, and without alpha or paired-chain data the features that could be detected were limited. In both the original and validation cohorts, the classifier was reported to diagnose cytomegalovirus status with high specificity and sensitivity. In a later analysis, several top co-occurrence clusters were reported to appear linked to parvovirus B19, influenza, CMV and Epstein-Barr virus. In vitro tests confirmed that three of the cytomegalovirus-associated TCR beta chains recognize cytomegalovirus antigens. A further reported finding was that TCR beta sequences accurately predicted the HLA-A and HLA-B alleles for most subjects in the first cohort. Most TCR sequences were seen in very few donors, while some public TCRs were found in many individuals. Some IMGT-functional V segments, including TRBV6-2 and TRBV6-3, could not be distinguished by the 87-base-pair reads and were therefore excluded. Sequencing depth was assumed to be roughly uniform across donors in the presence/absence analyses, though that assumption may not hold. The earlier analysis of approximately 560 of the donors excluded fewer than 20 rarely observed V segments, including chromosome 9 orphons, because counts were too low. An association between a missense DCLRE1C variant and V-gene and J-gene trimming of TCR beta chains was found in a later genetic analysis and replicated in an independent cohort. An earlier analysis of around 600 of the donors showed that most TCR beta V segments appeared in productive rearrangements either about 87% or about 30% of the time, which broadly matched IMGT annotations. A cluster of highly shared sequence variants was judged likely to represent a technical artifact of the sequencing pipeline. Immune exposure information for the cohort was limited to CMV serostatus. According to a later analysis, TCR association rates differed among HLA loci, with DRB1 alleles showing the most associated TCRs and HLA-C alleles showing the fewest. Strong co-occurrence of HLA alleles, especially DR and DQ, made assigning TCR associations to individual alleles difficult. Correlated functional status among segregating V segments might reflect linkage disequilibrium, but an unknown experimental factor could not be ruled out. The study listed approximately 150 TCR beta chains as associated with cytomegalovirus. A later analysis associated about 17,000 TCR beta sequences with specific HLA alleles at a false discovery rate of 0.05.

The cohort was made up of 666 healthy bone marrow donors. At the time of sampling, every cohort member was nominally healthy, though immune exposures that went unrecorded were likely present. The donor tested CMV seronegative, placing the donor among the 352 seronegative members of the cohort. Every donor gave a peripheral blood sample, and the peripheral blood mononuclear cells from that sample were used for TCR beta sequencing. Genomic DNA was extracted from the blood cell samples with the Qiagen DNeasy Blood Extraction Kit. This clone was counted once. Its antigen is not yet known. Per-nucleotide qualities are absent, and no much larger clonotype sits a single base away. Receptor amplification or capture employed the immunoSEQ multiplex PCR assay. For the multiplex PCR, a mixture combining 60 forward primers for TCR Vbeta segments and 13 reverse primers for TCR Jbeta segments was used. The CDR3 region of rearranged TCR beta genes was amplified from genomic DNA by a multiplex PCR assay. On the Illumina HiSeq System, the amplified TCR beta libraries were sequenced as 87-base-pair reads. The study's processing was this. Across the 640 or so repertoires, a later analysis counted tens of millions of unique TCR beta chains, 9.5 million to 13 million of which were shared by at least two donors. Raw reads were error-corrected and collapsed into unique sequences by a nearest-neighbor algorithm in which closely related sequences were merged to remove PCR and sequencing errors. CDR3 sequences were aligned to IMGT reference sequences to assign V, D and J gene segments. For a sequence to be retained, a match of at least six nucleotides was required to both a V gene segment and a J gene segment. Rearrangements were classified as productive when the CDR3 lacked stop codons and remained in frame with V and J, and all other rearrangements were classified as non-productive. CDR3 was defined by IMGT convention, running from the second conserved V-encoded cysteine to the conserved J-encoded phenylalanine. The earlier analysis of about 560 of the donors excluded any sequence lacking an unambiguous match to a single V gene segment. An earlier analysis of around 600 of the donors classified V segments as functional when productive rearrangements were above 56.7% and as segregating when the standard deviation between donors was above 5%. A statistical classification framework was developed to diagnose cytomegalovirus status using the catalog of TCR beta chain sequences. In a later analysis, V and J genes were assigned by comparing TCR nucleotide sequences against IMGT/GENE-DB human TR gene sequences. A later analysis assigned CDR3 sequences and most-parsimonious VDJ recombination scenarios with the TCRdist pipeline. In a later analysis, each TCR beta chain was defined by its CDR3 amino acid sequence together with its V-gene family, and reads lacking a unique V-gene family were excluded. A later analysis removed several hundred highly shared, low-generation-probability nucleotide sequences to deal with suspected cross-contamination and a sequencing artifact. In a later analysis, a clonal expansion index for each public chain was calculated from normalized within-repertoire ranks of inferred template counts. In a later analysis, generation probabilities were computed using a VDJ recombination model fitted to out-of-frame rearrangements, and the results were checked against IGoR. In a later analysis, TCR-TCR, TCR-HLA and TCR-CMV co-occurrence was scored with hypergeometric tests, and a repertoire-size bias correction was applied to TCR pairs. In a later analysis, false discovery rates were estimated by permuting HLA or CMV assignments 20 times. A later analysis grouped co-occurring TCRs with DBSCAN, adding TCRdist sequence similarity when clustering within HLA-allele-positive subsets. For co-occurrence clustering, repertoires with fewer than 30,000 or more than 120,000 public chains were excluded, along with roughly 5 repertoires with anomalous nucleotide sharing. Entries here come from immuneACCESS through TCRdb and include only in-frame sequences with V and J called. Some clones fail to appear in such tables; in the studies checked, an unresolved V gene covers under half of the shortfall, and the cause of the remainder is unknown. Clone size and the V and J calls come from that table; the DNA yielded D and trimming. For this sample there are some 110,000 clones; approximately 70% appear just once. About 0.92% of the sample is held by the ten biggest clonotypes.

Cut back by 5 bases and 1 base, the V and J ends lie 12 bases apart. Including the terminal cysteine and phenylalanine, the CDR3 comprises 15 residues. The DNA shown is the 45-base CDR3, in frame from base 1. The germline V gene (reference sequence) yields LNHDA for CDR1 and SQIVND for CDR2. The sequence was collected from a woman aged 25 to 39 in good health and CMV-seronegative. What was sequenced was PBMCs. The chain couples TRBV19 to TRBJ1-5; a tentative D match to TRBD1 spans 5 bases. This receptor carries the CDR3 CASSDIQGSNQPQHF. The nucleotides read TGTGCCAGTAGTGACATCCAGGGAAGCAATCAGCCCCAGCATTTT.